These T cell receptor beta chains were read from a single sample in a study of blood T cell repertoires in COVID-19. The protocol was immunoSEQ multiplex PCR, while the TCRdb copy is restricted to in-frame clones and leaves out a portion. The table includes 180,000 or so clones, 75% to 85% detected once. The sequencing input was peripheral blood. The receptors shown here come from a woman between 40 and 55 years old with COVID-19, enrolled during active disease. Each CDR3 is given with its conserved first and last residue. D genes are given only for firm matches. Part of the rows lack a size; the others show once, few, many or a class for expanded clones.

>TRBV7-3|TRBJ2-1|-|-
CASSLRATSSYNEQFF
TGTGCCAGCAGCTTAAGAGCCACGAGCTCCTACAATGAGCAGTTCTTC
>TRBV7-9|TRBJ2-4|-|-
CASSWSRTRNIQYF
TGTGCCAGCAGCTGGAGTAGGACAAGAAACATTCAGTACTTC
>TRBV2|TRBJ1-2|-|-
CASSRDSANYGYTF
TGTGCCAGCAGCCGGGACTCAGCTAACTATGGCTACACCTTC
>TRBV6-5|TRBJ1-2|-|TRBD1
CASSSTGPRHYGYTF
TGTGCCAGCAGTTCGACAGGGCCAAGACACTATGGCTACACCTTC
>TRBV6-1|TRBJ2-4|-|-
CASSEAGLAKNIQYF
TGTGCCAGCAGTGAAGCGGGGCTAGCCAAAAACATTCAGTACTTC
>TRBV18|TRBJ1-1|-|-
CASSQGVRGMNTEAFF
TGTGCCAGCTCACAGGGCGTCCGAGGGATGAACACTGAAGCTTTCTTT
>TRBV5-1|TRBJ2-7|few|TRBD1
CASSFKDRVLELSYEQYF
TGCGCCAGCAGCTTTAAAGACAGGGTATTGGAGTTGTCCTACGAGCAGTACTTC
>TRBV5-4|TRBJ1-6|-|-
CASSSQQGSYNSPLHF
TGTGCCAGCAGCTCACAACAGGGCTCCTATAATTCACCCCTCCACTTT
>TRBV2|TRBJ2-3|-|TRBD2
CASRGTFAGADTQYF
TGTGCCAGCAGGGGGACTTTTGCGGGAGCGGATACGCAGTATTTT
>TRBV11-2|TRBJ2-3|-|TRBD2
CASSQGTSSSTDTQYF
TGTGCCAGCAGCCAGGGGACTAGCAGTTCCACAGATACGCAGTATTTT
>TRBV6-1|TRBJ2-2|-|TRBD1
CASSDGTAPTGELFF
TGTGCCAGCAGTGACGGGACAGCACCCACCGGGGAGCTGTTTTTT
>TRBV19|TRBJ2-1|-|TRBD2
CASSVFAGGPNEQFF
TGTGCCAGTAGTGTGTTTGCGGGAGGGCCGAATGAGCAGTTCTTC
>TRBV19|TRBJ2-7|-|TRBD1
CASSTGTGGHEQYF
TGTGCCAGTAGTACAGGGACAGGGGGCCACGAGCAGTACTTC
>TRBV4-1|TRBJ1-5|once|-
CASSQDPQSLSQHF
TGCGCCAGCAGCCAAGACCCCCAGTCGTTGTCCCAGCATTTT
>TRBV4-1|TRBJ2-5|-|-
CASSSSGREETQYF
TGCGCCAGCAGCTCCTCGGGCAGGGAAGAGACCCAGTACTTC
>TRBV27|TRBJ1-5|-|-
CASSLSWSPRGQPQHF
TGTGCCAGCAGTTTATCTTGGAGTCCGCGGGGTCAGCCCCAGCATTTT
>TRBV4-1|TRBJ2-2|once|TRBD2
CASSQDIAGGLTGELFF
TGCGCCAGCAGCCAAGATATAGCGGGAGGGCTCACCGGGGAGCTGTTTTTT
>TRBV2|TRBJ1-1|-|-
CASSAARGNTEAFF
TGTGCCAGCAGTGCGGCCAGGGGGAACACTGAAGCTTTCTTT
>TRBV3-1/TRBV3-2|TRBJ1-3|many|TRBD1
CASSRQGSGNTIYF
TGTGCCAGCAGCAGACAGGGATCTGGAAACACCATATATTTT
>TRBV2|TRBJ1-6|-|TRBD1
CASRGTVSYNSPLHF
TGTGCCAGCAGGGGGACAGTCTCCTATAATTCACCCCTCCACTTT
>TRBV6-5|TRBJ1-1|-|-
CASTEGGRTEAFF
TGTGCCAGTACCGAAGGCGGGAGGACTGAAGCTTTCTTT
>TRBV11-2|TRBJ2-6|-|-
CASSSVTGANVLTF
TGTGCCAGCAGCTCGGTTACTGGGGCCAACGTCCTGACTTTC
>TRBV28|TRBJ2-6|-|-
CASSLGGAGANVLTF
TGTGCCAGCAGTTTAGGGGGCGCTGGGGCCAACGTCCTGACTTTC
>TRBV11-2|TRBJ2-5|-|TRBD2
CASSQLLADQETQYF
TGTGCCAGCAGCCAACTTCTAGCGGACCAAGAGACCCAGTACTTC
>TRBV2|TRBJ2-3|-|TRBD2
CASSEKAGGPNTDTQYF
TGTGCCAGCAGTGAAAAGGCGGGAGGGCCGAACACAGATACGCAGTATTTT
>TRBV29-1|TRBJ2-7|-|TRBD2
CSAQTGGIGEQYF
TGCAGCGCTCAAACGGGAGGGATCGGTGAGCAGTACTTC
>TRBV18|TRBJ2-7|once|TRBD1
CASSDKQGAYEQYF
TGTGCCAGCTCCGATAAGCAGGGGGCCTACGAGCAGTACTTC
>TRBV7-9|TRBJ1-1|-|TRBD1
CASSLRGQGTEAFF
TGTGCCAGCAGCCTCAGGGGGCAGGGCACTGAAGCTTTCTTT
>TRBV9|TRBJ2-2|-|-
CASSVVAGNPGELFF
TGTGCCAGCAGCGTAGTGGCAGGTAACCCGGGGGAGCTGTTTTTT
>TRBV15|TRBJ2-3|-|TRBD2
CATSRDPAGVDTQYF
TGTGCCACCAGCAGAGACCCAGCGGGGGTAGATACGCAGTATTTT
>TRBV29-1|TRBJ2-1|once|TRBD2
CSSSGRAEQFF
TGCAGCAGTAGCGGGAGGGCCGAGCAGTTCTTC